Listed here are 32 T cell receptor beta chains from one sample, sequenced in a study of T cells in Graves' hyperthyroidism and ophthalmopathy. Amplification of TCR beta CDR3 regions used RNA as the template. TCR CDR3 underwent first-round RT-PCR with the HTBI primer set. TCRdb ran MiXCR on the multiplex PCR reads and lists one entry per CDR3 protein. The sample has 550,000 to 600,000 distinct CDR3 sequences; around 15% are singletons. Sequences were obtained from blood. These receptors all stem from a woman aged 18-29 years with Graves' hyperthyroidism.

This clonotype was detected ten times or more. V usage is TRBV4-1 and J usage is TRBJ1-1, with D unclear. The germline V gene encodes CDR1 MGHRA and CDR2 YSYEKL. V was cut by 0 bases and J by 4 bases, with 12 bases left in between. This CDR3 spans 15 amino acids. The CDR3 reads CASSQERVTGTEAFF. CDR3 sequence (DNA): TGCGCCAGCAGCCAAGAACGGGTGACGGGCACTGAAGCTTTCTTT.

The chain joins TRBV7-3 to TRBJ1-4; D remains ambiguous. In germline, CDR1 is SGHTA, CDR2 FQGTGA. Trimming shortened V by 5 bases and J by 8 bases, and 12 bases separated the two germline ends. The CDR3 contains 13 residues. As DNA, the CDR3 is TGTGCCAGCAGCCGGAACCTGGGGGAAAAACTGTTTTTT. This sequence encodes CASSRNLGEKLFF.

The CDR3 DNA reads as TGCGCCAGCAGCCAAGATTGGGTCGGCAATCAGCCCCAGCATTTT. Protein: CASSQDWVGNQPQHF. The chain recombines TRBV4-1 with TRBJ1-5; no definite D call. V was pared by 0 bases and J by 2 bases, with 8 bases between. Germline V lookup: CDR1 MGHRA, CDR2 YSYEKL. The CDR3 is 15 amino acids.

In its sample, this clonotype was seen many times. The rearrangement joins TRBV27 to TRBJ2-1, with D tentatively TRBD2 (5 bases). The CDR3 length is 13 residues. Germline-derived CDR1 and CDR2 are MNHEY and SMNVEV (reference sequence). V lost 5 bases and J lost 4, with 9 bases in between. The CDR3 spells CASSPRLYNEQFF. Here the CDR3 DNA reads TGTGCCAGCAGTCCGAGACTATACAATGAGCAGTTCTTC.

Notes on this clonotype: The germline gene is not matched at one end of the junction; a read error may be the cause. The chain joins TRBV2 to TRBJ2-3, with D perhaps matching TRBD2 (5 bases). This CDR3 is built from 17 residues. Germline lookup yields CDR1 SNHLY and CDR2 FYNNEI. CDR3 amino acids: CACSDSKWTFLGGTQYF. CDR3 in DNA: TGTGCCTGCAGTGATTCAAAGTGGACTTTTCTAGGAGGTACGCAGTATTTT.

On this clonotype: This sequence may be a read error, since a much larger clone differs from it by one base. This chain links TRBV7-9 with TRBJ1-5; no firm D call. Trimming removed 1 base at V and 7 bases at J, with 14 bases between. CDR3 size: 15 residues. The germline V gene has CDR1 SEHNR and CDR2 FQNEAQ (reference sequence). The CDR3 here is CASSLGRRIKQPQHF. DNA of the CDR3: TGTGCCAGCAGCTTAGGTCGACGGATAAAGCAGCCCCAGCATTTT.

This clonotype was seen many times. DNA of the CDR3: TGTGCCAGCAGCTCGCGACCGACAGGGCCCACTGAAGCTTTCTTT. It translates to CASSSRPTGPTEAFF. The chain recombines TRBV7-2 with TRBJ1-1; TRBD1 matches at 7 bases. Germline CDR1 SGHTA, CDR2 FQGNSA. Germline trimming cut 4 bases from V and 4 bases from J; bases unmatched to any gene: 9. The CDR3 has 15 residues.

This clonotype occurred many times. The CDR3 DNA is TGCGCCAGCAGCAACGGGGCCTACGAGCAGTACTTC. It specifies CASSNGAYEQYF. This chain links TRBV5-1 with TRBJ2-7; maybe TRBD2 (5 bases). The CDR3 sequence is 12 residues long. Per germline, CDR1 SGHRS and CDR2 YFSETQ. With 4 bases removed from V and 2 bases from J, the gap between germline ends came to 7 bases.

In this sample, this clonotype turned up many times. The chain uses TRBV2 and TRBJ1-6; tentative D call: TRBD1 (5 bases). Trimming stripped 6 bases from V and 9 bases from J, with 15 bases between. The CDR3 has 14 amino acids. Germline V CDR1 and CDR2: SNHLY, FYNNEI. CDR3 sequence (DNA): TGTGCCAGCAGCACGACAGTTGGAGTTTCACCCCTCCACTTT. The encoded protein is CASSTTVGVSPLHF.

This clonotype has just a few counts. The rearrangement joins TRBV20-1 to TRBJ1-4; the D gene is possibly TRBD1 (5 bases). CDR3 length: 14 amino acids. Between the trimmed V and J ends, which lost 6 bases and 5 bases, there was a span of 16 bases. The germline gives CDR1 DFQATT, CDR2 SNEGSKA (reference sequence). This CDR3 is CSAVKGSRNEKLFF. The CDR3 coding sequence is TGCAGTGCGGTGAAGGGGAGCAGGAATGAAAAACTGTTTTTT.

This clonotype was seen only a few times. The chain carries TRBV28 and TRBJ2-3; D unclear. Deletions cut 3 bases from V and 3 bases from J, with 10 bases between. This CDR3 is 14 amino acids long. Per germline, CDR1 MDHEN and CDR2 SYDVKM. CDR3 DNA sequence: TGTGCCAGCAGTTTCCCGCCACTAACAGATACGCAGTATTTT. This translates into CASSFPPLTDTQYF.

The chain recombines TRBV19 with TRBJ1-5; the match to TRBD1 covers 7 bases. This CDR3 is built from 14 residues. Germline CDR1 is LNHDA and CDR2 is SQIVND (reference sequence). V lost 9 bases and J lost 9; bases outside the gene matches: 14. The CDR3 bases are TGTGCCAGCAGGGACAGTTCTATCTTATTGCCCCAGCATTTT. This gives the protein CASRDSSILLPQHF.

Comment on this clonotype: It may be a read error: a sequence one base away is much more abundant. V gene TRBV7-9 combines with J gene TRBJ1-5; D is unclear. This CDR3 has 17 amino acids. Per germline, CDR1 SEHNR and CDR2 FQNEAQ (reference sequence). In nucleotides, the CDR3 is TGTGCCAGCAGTCCGAGCCCCTCACTCAATAGCGATCAGCCCCAGCATTTT. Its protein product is CASSPSPSLNSDQPQHF.

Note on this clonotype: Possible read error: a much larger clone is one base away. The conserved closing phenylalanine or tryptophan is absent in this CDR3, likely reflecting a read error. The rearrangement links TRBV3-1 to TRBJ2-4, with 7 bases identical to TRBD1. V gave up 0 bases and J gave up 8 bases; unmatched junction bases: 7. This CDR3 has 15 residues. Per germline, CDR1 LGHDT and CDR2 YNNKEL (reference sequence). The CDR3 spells CASSQDRQGIYIQYL. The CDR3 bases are TGTGCCAGCAGCCAAGATCGACAGGGAATATACATTCAGTACCTC.

CDR3 sequence: CASTPRGGAKNIQYF. The CDR3, as DNA: TGTGCCAGCACCCCCCGGGGGGGGGCCAAAAACATTCAGTACTTC. The chain has TRBV12-3 or TRBV12-4 and TRBJ2-4; 8 bases are a match to TRBD2. This CDR3 spans 15 amino acids. V lost 7 bases to trimming and J lost 1 base; unmatched junction nucleotides: 6.

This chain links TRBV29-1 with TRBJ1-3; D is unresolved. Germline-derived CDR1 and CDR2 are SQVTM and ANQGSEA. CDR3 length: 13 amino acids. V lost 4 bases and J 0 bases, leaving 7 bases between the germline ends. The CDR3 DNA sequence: TGCAGCGTTGGTTCCAGCTCTGGAAACACCATATATTTT. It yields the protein CSVGSSSGNTIYF.

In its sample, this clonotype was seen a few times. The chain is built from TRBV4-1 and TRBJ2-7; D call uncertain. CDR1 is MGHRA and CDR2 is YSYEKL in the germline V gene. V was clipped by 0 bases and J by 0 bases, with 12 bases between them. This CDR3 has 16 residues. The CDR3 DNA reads TGCGCCAGCAGCCAAGATAACGAGACTCCCTCCTACGAGCAGTACTTC. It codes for CASSQDNETPSYEQYF.

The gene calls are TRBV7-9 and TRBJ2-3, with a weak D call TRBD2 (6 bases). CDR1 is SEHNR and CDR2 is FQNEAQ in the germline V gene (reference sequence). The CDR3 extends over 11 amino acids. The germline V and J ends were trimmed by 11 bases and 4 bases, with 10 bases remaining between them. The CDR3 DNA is TGTGCCGGCGGGAACGCAGATACGCAGTATTTT. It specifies CAGGNADTQYF.

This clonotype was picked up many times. CDR3 amino acids: CASSFHSGRANEQYF. Written as DNA, the CDR3 is TGTGCCAGCAGCTTTCATAGCGGGAGGGCCAACGAGCAGTACTTC. The V gene is TRBV6-1, the J gene TRBJ2-7; 11 bases are a match to TRBD2. This CDR3 spans 15 amino acids. V dropped 6 bases and J dropped 5; count of bases not matched to a gene: 9. Germline V lookup: CDR1 MNHNS, CDR2 SASEGT.

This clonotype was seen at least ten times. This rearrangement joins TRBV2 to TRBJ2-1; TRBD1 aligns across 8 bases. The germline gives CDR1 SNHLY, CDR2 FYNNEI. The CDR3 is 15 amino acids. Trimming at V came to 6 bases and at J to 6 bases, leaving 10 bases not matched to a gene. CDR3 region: CASRAGQGQFNEQFF. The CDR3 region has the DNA TGTGCCAGCAGGGCTGGACAGGGTCAGTTCAATGAGCAGTTCTTC.

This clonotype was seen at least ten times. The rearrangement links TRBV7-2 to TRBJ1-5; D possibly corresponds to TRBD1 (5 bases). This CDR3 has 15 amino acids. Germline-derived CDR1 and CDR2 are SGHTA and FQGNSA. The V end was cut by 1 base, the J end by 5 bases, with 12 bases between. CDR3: CASSLDQGDDQPQHF. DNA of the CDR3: TGTGCCAGCAGCTTAGACCAGGGAGACGATCAGCCCCAGCATTTT.

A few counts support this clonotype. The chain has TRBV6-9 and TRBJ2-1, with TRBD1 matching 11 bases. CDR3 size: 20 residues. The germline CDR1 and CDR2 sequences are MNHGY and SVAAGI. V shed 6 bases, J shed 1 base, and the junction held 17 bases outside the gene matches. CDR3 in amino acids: CASSYGQGAASLISYNEQFF. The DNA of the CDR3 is TGTGCCAGCAGCTACGGACAGGGGGCCGCCTCTTTAATTTCCTACAATGAGCAGTTCTTC.

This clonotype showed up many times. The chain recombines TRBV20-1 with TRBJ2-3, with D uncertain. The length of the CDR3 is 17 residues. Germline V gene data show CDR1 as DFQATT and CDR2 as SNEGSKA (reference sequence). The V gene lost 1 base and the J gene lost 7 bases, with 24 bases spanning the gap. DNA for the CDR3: TGCAGTGCTAGAGCGAGGACGGGCCTCCAGTTTACCTATACGCAGTATTTT. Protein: CSARARTGLQFTYTQYF.

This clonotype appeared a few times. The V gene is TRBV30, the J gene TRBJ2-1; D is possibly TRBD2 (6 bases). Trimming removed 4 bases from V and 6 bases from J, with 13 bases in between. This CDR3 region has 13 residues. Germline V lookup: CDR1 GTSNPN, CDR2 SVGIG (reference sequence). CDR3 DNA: TGTGCCTGGATGCCCGGACTACTCAATGAGCAGTTCTTC. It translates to CAWMPGLLNEQFF.

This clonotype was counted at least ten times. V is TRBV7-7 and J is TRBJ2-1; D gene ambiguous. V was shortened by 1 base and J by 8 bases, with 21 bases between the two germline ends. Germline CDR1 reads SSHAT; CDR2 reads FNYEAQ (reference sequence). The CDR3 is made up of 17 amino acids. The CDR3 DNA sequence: TGTGCCAGCAGCTTAGAAGTGGGCGGACGACAATGGGATGAGCAGTTCTTC. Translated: CASSLEVGGRQWDEQFF. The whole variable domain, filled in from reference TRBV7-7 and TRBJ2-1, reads GAGVSQSPRYKVTKRGQDVTLRCDPISSHATLYWYQQALGQGPEFLTYFNYEAQPDKSGLPSDRFSAERPEGSISTLTIQRTEQRDSAMYRCASSLEVGGRQWDEQFFGPGTRLTVL.

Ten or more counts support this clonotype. The DNA of the CDR3 is TGTGCCAGCAGCCACCTGGGACAGGGCTTCGGCTACACCTTC. This encodes CASSHLGQGFGYTF. This chain joins TRBV14 and TRBJ1-2; 9 bases map to TRBD1. Germline trimming cut 3 bases from V and 8 bases from J; bases unmatched to any gene: 7. This CDR3 region has 14 residues. Germline lookup yields CDR1 SGHDN and CDR2 FVKESK.

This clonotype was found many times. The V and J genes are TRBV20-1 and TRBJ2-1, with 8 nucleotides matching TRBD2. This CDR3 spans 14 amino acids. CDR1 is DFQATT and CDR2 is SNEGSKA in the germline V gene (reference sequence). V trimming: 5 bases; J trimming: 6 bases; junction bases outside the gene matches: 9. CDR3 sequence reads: CSAPGTSNRNEQFF. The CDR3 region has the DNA TGCAGTGCTCCCGGGACTAGTAACCGCAATGAGCAGTTCTTC.

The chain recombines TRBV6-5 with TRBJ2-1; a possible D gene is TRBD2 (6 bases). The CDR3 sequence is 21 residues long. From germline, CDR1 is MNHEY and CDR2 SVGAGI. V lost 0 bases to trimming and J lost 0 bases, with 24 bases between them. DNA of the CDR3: TGTGCCAGCAGTTACTCAGGGGCGGCGTCGGAGGGCGACCCCTCCTACAATGAGCAGTTCTTC. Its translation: CASSYSGAASEGDPSYNEQFF.

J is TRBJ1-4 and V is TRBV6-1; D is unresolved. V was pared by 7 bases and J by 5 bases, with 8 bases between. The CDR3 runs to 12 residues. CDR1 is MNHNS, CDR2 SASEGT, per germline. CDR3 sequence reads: CASIGGNEKLFF. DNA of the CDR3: TGTGCCAGCATAGGTGGGAATGAAAAACTGTTTTTT.

The CDR3 DNA reads as TGTGCCAGCTCTCAACAACAGGGGGGCTCCTACAATGAGCAGTTCTTC. Translation gives CASSQQQGGSYNEQFF. The chain joins TRBV18 to TRBJ2-1; 8 nucleotides agree with TRBD1. Losses at the gene ends were 6 bases for V and 0 bases for J; bases not matched to a gene: 7. The CDR3 length is 16 residues. In germline, CDR1 is KGHSH, CDR2 LQKENI.

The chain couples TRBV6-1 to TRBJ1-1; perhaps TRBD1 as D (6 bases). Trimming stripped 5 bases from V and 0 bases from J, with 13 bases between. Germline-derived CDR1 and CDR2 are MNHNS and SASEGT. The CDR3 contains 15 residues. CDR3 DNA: TGTGCCAGCAGTCGAGGGGGGACTCTGAACACTGAAGCTTTCTTT. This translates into CASSRGGTLNTEAFF.

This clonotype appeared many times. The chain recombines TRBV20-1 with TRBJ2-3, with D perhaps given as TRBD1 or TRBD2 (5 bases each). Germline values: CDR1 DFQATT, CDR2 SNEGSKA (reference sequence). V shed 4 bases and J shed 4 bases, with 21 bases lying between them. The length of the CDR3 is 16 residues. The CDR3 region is CSATRDLSSPSDTQYF. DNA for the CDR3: TGCAGTGCTACCCGGGACCTATCGTCTCCCTCAGATACGCAGTATTTT.